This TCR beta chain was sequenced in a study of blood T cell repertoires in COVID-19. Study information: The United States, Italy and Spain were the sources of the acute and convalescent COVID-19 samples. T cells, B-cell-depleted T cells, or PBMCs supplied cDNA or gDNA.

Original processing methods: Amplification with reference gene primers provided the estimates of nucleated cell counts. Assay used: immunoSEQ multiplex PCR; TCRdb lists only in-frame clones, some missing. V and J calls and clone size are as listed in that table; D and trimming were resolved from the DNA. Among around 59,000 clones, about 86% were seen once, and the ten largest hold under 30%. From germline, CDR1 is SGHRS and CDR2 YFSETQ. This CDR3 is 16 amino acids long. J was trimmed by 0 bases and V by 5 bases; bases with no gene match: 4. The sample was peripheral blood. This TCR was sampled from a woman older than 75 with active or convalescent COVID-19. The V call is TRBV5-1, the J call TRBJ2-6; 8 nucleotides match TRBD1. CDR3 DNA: TGCGCCAGCAGACAGGGGGTTATCTCTGGGGCCAACGTCCTGACTTTC. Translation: CASRQGVISGANVLTF.